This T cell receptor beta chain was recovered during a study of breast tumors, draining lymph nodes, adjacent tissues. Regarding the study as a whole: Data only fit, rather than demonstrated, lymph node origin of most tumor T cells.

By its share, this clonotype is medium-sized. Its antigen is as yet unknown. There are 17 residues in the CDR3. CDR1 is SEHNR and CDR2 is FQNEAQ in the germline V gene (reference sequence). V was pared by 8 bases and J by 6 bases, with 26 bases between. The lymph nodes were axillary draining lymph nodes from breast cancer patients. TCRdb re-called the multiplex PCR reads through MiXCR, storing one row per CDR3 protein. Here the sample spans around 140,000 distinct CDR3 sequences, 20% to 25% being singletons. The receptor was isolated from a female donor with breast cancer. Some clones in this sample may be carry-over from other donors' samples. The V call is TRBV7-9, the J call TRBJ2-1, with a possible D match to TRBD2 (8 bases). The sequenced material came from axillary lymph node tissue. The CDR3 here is CASFGGASVGGLNEQFF. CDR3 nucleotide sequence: TGTGCCAGCTTCGGGGGGGCTAGCGTAGGGGGCCTCAATGAGCAGTTCTTC. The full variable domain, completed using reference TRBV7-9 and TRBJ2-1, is DTGVSQNPRHKITKRGQNVTFRCDPISEHNRLYWYRQTLGQGPEFLTYFQNEAQLEKSRLLSDRFSAERPKGSFSTLEIQRTEQGDSAMYLCASFGGASVGGLNEQFFGPGTRLTVL.